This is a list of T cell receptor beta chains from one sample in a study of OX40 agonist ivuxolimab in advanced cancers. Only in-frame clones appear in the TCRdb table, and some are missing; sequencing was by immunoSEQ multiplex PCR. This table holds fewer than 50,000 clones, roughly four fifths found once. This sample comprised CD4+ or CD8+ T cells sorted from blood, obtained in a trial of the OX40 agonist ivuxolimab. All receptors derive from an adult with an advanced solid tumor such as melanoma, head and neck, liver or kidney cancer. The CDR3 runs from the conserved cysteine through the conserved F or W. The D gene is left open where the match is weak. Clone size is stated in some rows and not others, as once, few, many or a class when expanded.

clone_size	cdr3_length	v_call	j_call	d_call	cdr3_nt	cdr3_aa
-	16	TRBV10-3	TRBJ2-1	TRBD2	TGTGCCATCAGTGGGGCAGAAGGACTAGCAGACAATGAGCAGTTCTTC	CAISGAEGLADNEQFF
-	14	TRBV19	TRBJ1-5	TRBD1	TGTGCCAGTACCCCTGACAGGGGTGGTCAGCCCCAGCATTTT	CASTPDRGGQPQHF
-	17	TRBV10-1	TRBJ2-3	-	TGCGCCAGCAGTGAGGGGTCACACGGGCATGGCGCAGATACGCAGTATTTT	CASSEGSHGHGADTQYF
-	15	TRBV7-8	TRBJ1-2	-	TGTGCCAGCAGCGGCCACGGGACGGCCTACTATGGCTACACCTTC	CASSGHGTAYYGYTF
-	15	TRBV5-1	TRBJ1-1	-	TGCGCCAGCAGCTTGGTGGGGCAGGGTGGCTCTGAAGCTTTCTTT	CASSLVGQGGSEAFF
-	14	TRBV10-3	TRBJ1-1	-	TGTGCCATCAGTGGTTCGGTCCAGAACACTGAAGCTTTCTTT	CAISGSVQNTEAFF
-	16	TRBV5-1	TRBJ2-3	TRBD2	TGCGCCAGCAGCTTGGCCAAGACTAGCGGCACAGATACGCAGTATTTT	CASSLAKTSGTDTQYF
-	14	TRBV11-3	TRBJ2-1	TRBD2	TGTGCCAGCAGCTCTACTAGCGGGAATGATGAGCAGTTCTTC	CASSSTSGNDEQFF
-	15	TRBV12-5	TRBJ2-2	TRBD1	TGTGCTAGTGGTTGGGGACAGGTAAACACCGGGGAGCTGTTTTTT	CASGWGQVNTGELFF
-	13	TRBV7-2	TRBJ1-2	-	TGTGCCAGCAGCTTAGGACAGAACTATGGCTACACCTTC	CASSLGQNYGYTF
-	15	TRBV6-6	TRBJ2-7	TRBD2	TGTGCCAGCAGCCGAGGACTAGCGCAGATCTACGAGCAGTACTTC	CASSRGLAQIYEQYF
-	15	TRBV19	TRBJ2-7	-	TGTGCCAGTAGTATACGACAGGCGCCCTCCTACGAGCAGTACTTC	CASSIRQAPSYEQYF
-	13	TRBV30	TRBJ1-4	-	TGTGCCTGGAGTCCACCCGAACGGGAAAAACTGTTTTTT	CAWSPPEREKLFF
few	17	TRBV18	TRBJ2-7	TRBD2	TGTGCCAGCTCACCCCCGACGGCGGGAGGGAGCTCCTACGAGCAGTACTTC	CASSPPTAGGSSYEQYF
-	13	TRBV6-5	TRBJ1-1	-	TGTGCCAGCAGTAAACCGTGGACCACTGAAGCTTTCTTT	CASSKPWTTEAFF
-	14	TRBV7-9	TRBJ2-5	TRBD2	TGTGCCAGCAGCAAAAGCCGGGAGGTGGAGACCCAGTACTTC	CASSKSREVETQYF
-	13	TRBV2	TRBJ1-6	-	TGTGCCAGCAGTGAAGTAAAACAGGGTCTCCTCCACTTT	CASSEVKQGLLHF
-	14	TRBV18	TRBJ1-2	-	TGTGCCAGCTCACCACGGACGGGGAACTATGGCTACACCTTC	CASSPRTGNYGYTF
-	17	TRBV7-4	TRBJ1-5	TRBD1	TGTGCCAGCAGTTCGGACAGGGCCCCCCGTAGCAATCAGCCCCAGCATTTT	CASSSDRAPRSNQPQHF
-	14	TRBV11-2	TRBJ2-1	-	TGTGCCAGCAGCCGCCTAGAGGGCTACAATGAGCAGTTCTTC	CASSRLEGYNEQFF
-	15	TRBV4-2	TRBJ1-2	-	TGTGCCAGCAGCCAAGATGGCACTCGGGCGAAAGGCTACACCTTC	CASSQDGTRAKGYTF
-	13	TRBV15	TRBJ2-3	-	TGTGCCACCAGCAGAGAACAAGCAGATACGCAGTATTTT	CATSREQADTQYF
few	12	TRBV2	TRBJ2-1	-	TGTGCCAGCAGTGACGCGGCTAATGAGCAGTTCTTC	CASSDAANEQFF
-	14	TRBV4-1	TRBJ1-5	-	TGCGCCAGCAGCCAAGATTACTGGGTCCAGCCCCAGCATTTT	CASSQDYWVQPQHF
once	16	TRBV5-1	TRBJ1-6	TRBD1	TGCGCCAGCAGGAGTGGGACAGGGGTTATGTATTCACCCCTCCACTTT	CASRSGTGVMYSPLHF
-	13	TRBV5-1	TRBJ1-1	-	TGCGCCAGCAGCACCACCGACAACACTGAAGCTTTCTTT	CASSTTDNTEAFF
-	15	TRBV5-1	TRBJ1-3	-	TGCGCCAGCAGCCCAGGGCCCGGCACTGGAAACACCATATATTTT	CASSPGPGTGNTIYF
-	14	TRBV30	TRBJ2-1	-	TGTGCCTGGACCCGACCGTCTCGGGCAAGTGAGCAGTTCTTC	CAWTRPSRASEQFF
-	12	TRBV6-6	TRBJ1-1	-	TGTGCCAGCCAACACTTGAACACTGAAGCTTTCTTT	CASQHLNTEAFF
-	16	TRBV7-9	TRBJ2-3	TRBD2	TGTGCCAGCAGCTTAGCTAGCGGGAGGGCGAAAAATACGCAGTATTTT	CASSLASGRAKNTQYF
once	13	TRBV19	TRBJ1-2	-	TGTGCCAGTAGTATCCGGCAGGGCGATGGCTACACCTTC	CASSIRQGDGYTF
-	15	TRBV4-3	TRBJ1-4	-	TGCGCCAGCAGCCGGGTCATCGGGGGAGGTGAAAAACTGTTTTTT	CASSRVIGGGEKLFF
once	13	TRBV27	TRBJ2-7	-	TGTGCCAGCGCCAACCCCGTAGTGGGTGAGCAGTACTTC	CASANPVVGEQYF
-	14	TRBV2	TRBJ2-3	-	TGTGCCACTGGGGTGGAGATTGGCACAGATACGCAGTATTTT	CATGVEIGTDTQYF
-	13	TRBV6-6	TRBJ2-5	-	TGTGCCAGCAGGCCCGATCAGGGGGAGACCCAGTACTTC	CASRPDQGETQYF
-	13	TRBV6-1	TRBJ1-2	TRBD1	TGTGCCAGCAGCGGCCGGGACAGGGATGGCTACACCTTC	CASSGRDRDGYTF
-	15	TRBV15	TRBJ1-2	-	TGTGCCACCAGCAGAGGAGGGGAAGGGGGCTATGGCTACACCTTC	CATSRGGEGGYGYTF
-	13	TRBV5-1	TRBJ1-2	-	TGCGCCAGCAGGGCAGGTCCTAACTATGGCTACACCTTC	CASRAGPNYGYTF
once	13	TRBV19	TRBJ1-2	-	TGTGCCAGTAGTTGGGGCATCGGCTATGGCTACACCTTC	CASSWGIGYGYTF
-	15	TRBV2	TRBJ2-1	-	TGTGCCAGCAAATTGGACGGCAGCACCTACAATGAGCAGTTCTTC	CASKLDGSTYNEQFF
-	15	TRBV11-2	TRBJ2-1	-	TGTGCCAGCAGTTGGTCCGGAGGACAGTACAATGAGCAGTTCTTC	CASSWSGGQYNEQFF
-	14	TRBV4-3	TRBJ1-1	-	TGCGCCAGCAGCCAAGAGGCAGTGAACACTGAAGCTTTCTTT	CASSQEAVNTEAFF
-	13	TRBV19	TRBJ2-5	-	TGTGCCAGTAGTATAATGGGTGGGGAGACCCAGTACTTC	CASSIMGGETQYF
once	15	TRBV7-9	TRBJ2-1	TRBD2	TGTGCCAGCAGCTTATTGGCGGGAGTAAATAATGAGCAGTTCTTC	CASSLLAGVNNEQFF
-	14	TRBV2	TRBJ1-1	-	TGTGCCAGCACCTTAGGCCGCATGAACACTGAAGCTTTCTTT	CASTLGRMNTEAFF
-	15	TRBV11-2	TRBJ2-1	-	TGTGCCAGCAGCTTAGATGGGGGGAGCGGTAATGAGCAGTTCTTC	CASSLDGGSGNEQFF
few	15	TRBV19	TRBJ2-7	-	TGTGCCAGTAGTATCTCTGGGACGGGTACCTACGAGCAGTACTTC	CASSISGTGTYEQYF